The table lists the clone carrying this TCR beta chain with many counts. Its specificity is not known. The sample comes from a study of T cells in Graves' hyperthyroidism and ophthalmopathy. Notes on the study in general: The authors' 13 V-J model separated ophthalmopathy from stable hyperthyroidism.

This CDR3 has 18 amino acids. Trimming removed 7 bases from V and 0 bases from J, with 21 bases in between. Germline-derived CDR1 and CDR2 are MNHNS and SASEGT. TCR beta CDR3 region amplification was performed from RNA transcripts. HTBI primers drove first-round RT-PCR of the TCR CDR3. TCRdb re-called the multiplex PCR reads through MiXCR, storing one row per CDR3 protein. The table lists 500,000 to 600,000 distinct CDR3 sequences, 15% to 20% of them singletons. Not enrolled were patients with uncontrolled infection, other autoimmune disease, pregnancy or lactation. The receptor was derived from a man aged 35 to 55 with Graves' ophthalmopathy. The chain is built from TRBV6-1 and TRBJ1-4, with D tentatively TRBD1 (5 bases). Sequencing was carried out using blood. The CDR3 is CASKLIGEEVATNEKLFF. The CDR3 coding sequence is TGTGCCAGCAAACTAATAGGGGAGGAGGTTGCAACTAATGAAAAACTGTTTTTT.